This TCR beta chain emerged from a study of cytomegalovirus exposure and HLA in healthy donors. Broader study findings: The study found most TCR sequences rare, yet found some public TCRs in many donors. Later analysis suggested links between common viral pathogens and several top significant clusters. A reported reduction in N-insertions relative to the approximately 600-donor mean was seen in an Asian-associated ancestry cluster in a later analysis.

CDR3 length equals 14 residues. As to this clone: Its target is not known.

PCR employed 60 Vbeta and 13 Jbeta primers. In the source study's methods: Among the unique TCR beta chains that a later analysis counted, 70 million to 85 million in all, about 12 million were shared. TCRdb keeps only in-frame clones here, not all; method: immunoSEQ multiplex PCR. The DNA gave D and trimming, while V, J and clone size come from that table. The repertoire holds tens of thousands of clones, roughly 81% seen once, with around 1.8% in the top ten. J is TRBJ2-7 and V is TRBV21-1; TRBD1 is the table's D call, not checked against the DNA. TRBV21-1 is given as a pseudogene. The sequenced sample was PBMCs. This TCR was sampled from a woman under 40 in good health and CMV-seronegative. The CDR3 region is CASCYRDRKAEQYF. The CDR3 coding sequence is TGTGCCAGCTGCTACCGGGACAGGAAGGCCGAGCAGTACTTC.